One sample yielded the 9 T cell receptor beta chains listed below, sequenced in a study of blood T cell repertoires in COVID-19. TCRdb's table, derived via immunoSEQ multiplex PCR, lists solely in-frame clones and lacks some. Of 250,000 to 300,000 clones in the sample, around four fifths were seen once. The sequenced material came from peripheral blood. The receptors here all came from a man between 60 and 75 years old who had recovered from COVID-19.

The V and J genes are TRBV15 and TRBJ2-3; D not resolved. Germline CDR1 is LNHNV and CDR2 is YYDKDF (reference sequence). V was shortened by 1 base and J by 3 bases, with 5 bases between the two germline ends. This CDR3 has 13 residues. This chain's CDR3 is CATSRGATDTQYF. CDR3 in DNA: TGTGCCACCAGCAGAGGTGCGACAGATACGCAGTATTTT.

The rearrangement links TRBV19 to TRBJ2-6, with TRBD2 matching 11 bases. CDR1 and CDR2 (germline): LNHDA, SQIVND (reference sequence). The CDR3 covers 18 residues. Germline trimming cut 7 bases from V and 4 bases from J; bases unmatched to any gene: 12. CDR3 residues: CASKPGLAGGSGANVLTF. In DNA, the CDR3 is TGTGCCAGTAAGCCGGGGCTAGCGGGAGGATCAGGGGCCAACGTCCTGACTTTC.

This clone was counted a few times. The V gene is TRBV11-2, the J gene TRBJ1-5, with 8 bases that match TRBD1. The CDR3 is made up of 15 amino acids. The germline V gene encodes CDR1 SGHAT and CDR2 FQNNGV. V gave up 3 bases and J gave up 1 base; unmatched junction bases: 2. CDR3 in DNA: TGTGCCAGCAGCTTGACAGGGGCGAGCAATCAGCCCCAGCATTTT. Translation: CASSLTGASNQPQHF.

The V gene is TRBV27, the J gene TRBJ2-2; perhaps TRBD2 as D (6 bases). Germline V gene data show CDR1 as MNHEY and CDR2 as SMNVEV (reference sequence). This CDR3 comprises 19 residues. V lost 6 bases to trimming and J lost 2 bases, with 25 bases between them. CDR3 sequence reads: CASSPYRSGLGTNTGELFF. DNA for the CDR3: TGTGCCAGCAGCCCCTACCGTAGCGGCCTCGGAACCAACACCGGGGAGCTGTTTTTT.

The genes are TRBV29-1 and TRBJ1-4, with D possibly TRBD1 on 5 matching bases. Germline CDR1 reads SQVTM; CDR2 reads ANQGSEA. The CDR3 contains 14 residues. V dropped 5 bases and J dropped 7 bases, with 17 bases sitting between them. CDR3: CSVKSPGRGEKLFF. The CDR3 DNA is TGCAGCGTTAAATCCCCGGGGAGGGGTGAAAAACTGTTTTTT.

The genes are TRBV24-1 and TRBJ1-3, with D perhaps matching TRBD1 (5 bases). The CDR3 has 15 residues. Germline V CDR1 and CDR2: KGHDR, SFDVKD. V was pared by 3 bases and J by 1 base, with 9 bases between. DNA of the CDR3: TGTGCCACCAGTGATACCGGGACTTCTGGAAACACCATATATTTT. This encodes CATSDTGTSGNTIYF.

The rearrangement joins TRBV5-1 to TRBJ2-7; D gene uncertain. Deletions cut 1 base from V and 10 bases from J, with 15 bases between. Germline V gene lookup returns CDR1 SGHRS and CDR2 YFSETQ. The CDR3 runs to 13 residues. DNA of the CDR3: TGCGCCAGCAGCTTGAGTGGTACAAACCCCCAGTACTTC. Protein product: CASSLSGTNPQYF.

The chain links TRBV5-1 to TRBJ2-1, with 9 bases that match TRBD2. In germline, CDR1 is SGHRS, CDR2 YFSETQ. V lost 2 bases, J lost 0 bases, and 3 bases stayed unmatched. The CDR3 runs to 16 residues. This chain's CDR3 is CASSFNSGSSYNEQFF. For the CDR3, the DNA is TGCGCCAGCAGCTTTAATAGCGGGAGCTCCTACAATGAGCAGTTCTTC. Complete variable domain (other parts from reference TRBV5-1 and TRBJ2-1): KAGVTQTPRYLIKTRGQQVTLSCSPISGHRSVSWYQQTPGQGLQFLFEYFSETQRNKGNFPGRFSGRQFSNSRSEMNVSTLELGDSALYLCASSFNSGSSYNEQFFGPGTRLTVL.

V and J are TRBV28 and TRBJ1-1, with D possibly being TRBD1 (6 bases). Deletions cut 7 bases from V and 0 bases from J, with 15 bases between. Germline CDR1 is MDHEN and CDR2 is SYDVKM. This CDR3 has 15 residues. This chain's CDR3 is CASNPGQSMNTEAFF. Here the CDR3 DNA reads TGTGCCAGCAACCCGGGACAATCGATGAACACTGAAGCTTTCTTT.